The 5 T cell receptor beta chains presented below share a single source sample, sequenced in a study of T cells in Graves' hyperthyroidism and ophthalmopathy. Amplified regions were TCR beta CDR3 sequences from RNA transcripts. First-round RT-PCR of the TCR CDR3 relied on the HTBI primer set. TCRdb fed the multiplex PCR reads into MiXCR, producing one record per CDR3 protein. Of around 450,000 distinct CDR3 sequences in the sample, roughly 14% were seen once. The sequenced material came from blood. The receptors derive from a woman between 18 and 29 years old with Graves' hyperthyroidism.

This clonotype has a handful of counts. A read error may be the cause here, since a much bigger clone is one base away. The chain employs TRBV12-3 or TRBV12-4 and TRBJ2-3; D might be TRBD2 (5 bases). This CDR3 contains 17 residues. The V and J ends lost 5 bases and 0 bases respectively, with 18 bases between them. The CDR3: CASSPRRSGSSTDTQYF. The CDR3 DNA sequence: TGTGCCAGCAGTCCCCGGCGCTCGGGATCTAGCACAGATACGCAGTATTTT.

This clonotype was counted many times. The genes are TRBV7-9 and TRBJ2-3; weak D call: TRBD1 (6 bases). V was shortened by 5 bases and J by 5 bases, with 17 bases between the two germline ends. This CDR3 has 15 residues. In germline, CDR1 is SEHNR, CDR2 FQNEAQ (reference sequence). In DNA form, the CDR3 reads TGTGCCAGCAGCACGAGCTCCAGGGACAAAGATACGCAGTATTTT. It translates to CASSTSSRDKDTQYF.

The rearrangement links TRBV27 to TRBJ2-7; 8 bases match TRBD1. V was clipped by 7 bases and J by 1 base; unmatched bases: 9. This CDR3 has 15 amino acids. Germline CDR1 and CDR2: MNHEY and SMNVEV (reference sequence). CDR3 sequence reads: CASMGSGTGSYEQYF. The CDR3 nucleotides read TGTGCCAGCATGGGGTCCGGGACAGGATCCTACGAGCAGTACTTC.

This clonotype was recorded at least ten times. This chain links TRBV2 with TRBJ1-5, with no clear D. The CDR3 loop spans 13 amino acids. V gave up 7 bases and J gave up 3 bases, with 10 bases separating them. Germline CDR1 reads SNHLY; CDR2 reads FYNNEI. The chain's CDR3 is CASTLEVNQPQHF. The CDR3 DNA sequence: TGTGCCAGCACCCTGGAAGTCAATCAGCCCCAGCATTTT. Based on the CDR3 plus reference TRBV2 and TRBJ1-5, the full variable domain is EPEVTQTPSHQVTQMGQEVILRCVPISNHLYFYWYRQILGQKVEFLVSFYNNEISEKSEIFDDQFSVERPDGSNFTLKIRSTKLEDSAMYFCASTLEVNQPQHFGDGTRLSIL.

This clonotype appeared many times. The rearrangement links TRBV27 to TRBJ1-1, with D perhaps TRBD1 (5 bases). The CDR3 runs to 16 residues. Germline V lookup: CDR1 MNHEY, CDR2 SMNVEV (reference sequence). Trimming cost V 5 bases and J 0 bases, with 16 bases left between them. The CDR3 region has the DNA TGTGCCAGCAGTCAACGCACGACAGAAATGAACACTGAAGCTTTCTTT. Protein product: CASSQRTTEMNTEAFF.